What follows are 2 T cell receptor beta chains derived from one specimen sequenced in a study of cytomegalovirus exposure and HLA in healthy donors. Primers for the PCR totalled 60 Vbeta and 13 Jbeta. Generated by immunoSEQ multiplex PCR, the TCRdb table keeps only in-frame clones and is missing some. The sample has around 120,000 clones; roughly 78% are singletons. The sample was PBMCs. These receptors came from a woman in her forties in good health and CMV-seronegative.

The V gene is TRBV11-2, the J gene TRBJ2-5, with 12 positions matching TRBD1. The V segment lost 5 bases and the J segment 5 bases; nucleotides outside the gene matches: 6. Germline values: CDR1 SGHAT, CDR2 FQNNGV. CDR3 length: 15 amino acids. This CDR3 is CASSPGTGGWETQYF. CDR3 sequence (DNA): TGTGCCAGCAGCCCAGGGACAGGGGGCTGGGAGACCCAGTACTTC.

The chain couples TRBV7-9 to TRBJ1-2; perhaps TRBD1 as D (6 bases). The CDR3 is 12 residues long. V gave up 7 bases and J gave up 3 bases, with 9 bases separating them. CDR1 and CDR2 (germline): SEHNR, FQNEAQ (reference sequence). Here the CDR3 reads CASTTGDYGYTF. For the CDR3, the DNA is TGTGCCAGCACGACAGGAGACTATGGCTACACCTTC.